This T cell receptor beta chain derives from a study of blood T cell repertoires in COVID-19. Study information: The United States, Italy and Spain provided the acute and convalescent COVID-19 samples.

Seattle cases were enrolled at active infection and followed longitudinally. Sequencing was performed with immunoSEQ multiplex PCR; in TCRdb, only in-frame clones are kept and a portion is missing. The sample contains 120,000 to 150,000 clones, about nine tenths of which appear only once. The TCR was taken from a human donor with COVID-19, enrolled during active disease. The donor label of this sample is uncertain. Specimen: peripheral blood.

In DNA, the CDR3 is TGCGCCAGCAGCTCTCCCGGGACAGGGATATTCAATGAGCAGTTCTTC. Translated, it gives CASSSPGTGIFNEQFF. The V call is TRBV4-1, the J call TRBJ2-1; 9 bases map to TRBD1. This CDR3 is 16 amino acids long. V trimming: 5 bases; J trimming: 6 bases; junction bases outside the gene matches: 11. Germline V CDR1 and CDR2: MGHRA, YSYEKL.